Presented here are 5 T cell receptor beta chains from one specimen sequenced in a study of T cells in Graves' hyperthyroidism and ophthalmopathy. Template material for amplifying TCR beta CDR3 regions consisted of RNA transcripts. In the first-round RT-PCR of the TCR CDR3, the HTBI primer set was used. TCRdb reprocessed the multiplex PCR reads via MiXCR and lists one record per CDR3 protein. The sample lists some 490,000 distinct CDR3 sequences, about 22% occurring once. Sample: blood. Every receptor here comes from a woman aged 70-85 years with Graves' ophthalmopathy.

With regard to this clonotype: A much larger clone differs by one base, so this may be a read error. The chain combines TRBV12-3 or TRBV12-4 with TRBJ2-1; 8 nucleotides match TRBD2. V trimming: 2 bases; J trimming: 9 bases; junction bases outside the gene matches: 9. This CDR3 has 15 residues. The CDR3 DNA follows: TGTGCCAGCAGTTTATCGGGACTAGTGGGAAGTGAGCAGTTCTTC. It encodes CASSLSGLVGSEQFF.

V and J are TRBV12-3 or TRBV12-4 and TRBJ1-5; no definite D call. Trimming removed 6 bases from V and 2 bases from J, with 11 bases in between. There are 14 residues in the CDR3. The DNA of the CDR3 is TGTGCCAGCAGAAGGTCGCGAGGCAATCAGCCCCAGCATTTT. Amino acid sequence: CASRRSRGNQPQHF.

This CDR3 reads CASTKAPNYGYTF. CDR3 nucleotide sequence: TGTGCCAGCACTAAGGCCCCTAACTATGGCTACACCTTC. J is TRBJ1-2 and V is TRBV28, with D hard to call. Between the trimmed V and J ends, which lost 7 bases and 0 bases, there was a span of 9 bases. Germline V gene data show CDR1 as MDHEN and CDR2 as SYDVKM. The CDR3 sequence is 13 residues long.

This clonotype has a handful of counts. The chain joins TRBV6-5 to TRBJ2-7; D is unresolved. Trimming left V 4 bases short and J 1 base short, with 11 bases between. The CDR3 has 14 residues. Germline assignment: CDR1 MNHEY and CDR2 SVGAGI. The CDR3 sequence: CASSSSMSSYEQYF. The DNA for the CDR3 is TGTGCCAGCAGTTCGAGTATGTCTTCCTACGAGCAGTACTTC.

This clonotype was counted between two and nine times. The chain links TRBV20-1 to TRBJ2-5; TRBD2 matches at 14 bases. The CDR3 has 17 residues. Per germline, CDR1 DFQATT and CDR2 SNEGSKA (reference sequence). The V and J ends lost 4 bases and 5 bases, in that order; junction bases with no gene match: 12. The CDR3 spells CSATGQDRTSGRETQYF. Written as DNA, the CDR3 is TGCAGTGCTACAGGCCAAGATCGGACTAGCGGGAGGGAGACCCAGTACTTC.